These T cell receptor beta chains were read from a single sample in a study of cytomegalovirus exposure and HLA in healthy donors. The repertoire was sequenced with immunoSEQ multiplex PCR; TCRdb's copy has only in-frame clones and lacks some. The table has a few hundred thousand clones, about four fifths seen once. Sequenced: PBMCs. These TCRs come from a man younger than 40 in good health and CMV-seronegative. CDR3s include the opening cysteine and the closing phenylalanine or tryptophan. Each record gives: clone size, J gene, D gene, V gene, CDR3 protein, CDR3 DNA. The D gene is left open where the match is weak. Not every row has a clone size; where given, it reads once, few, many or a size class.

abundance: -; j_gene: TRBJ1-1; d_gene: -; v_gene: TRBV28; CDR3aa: CASSGVLLDTEAFF; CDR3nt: TGTGCCAGCAGCGGAGTTCTATTGGACACTGAAGCTTTCTTT
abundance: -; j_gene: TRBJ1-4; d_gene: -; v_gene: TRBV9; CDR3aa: CASSIEQVNEKLFF; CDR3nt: TGTGCCAGCAGCATAGAACAGGTCAATGAAAAACTGTTTTTT
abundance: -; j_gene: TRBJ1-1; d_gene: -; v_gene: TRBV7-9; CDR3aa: CASSLGPGQNTEAFF; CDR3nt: TGTGCCAGCAGCTTAGGTCCAGGGCAGAACACTGAAGCTTTCTTT
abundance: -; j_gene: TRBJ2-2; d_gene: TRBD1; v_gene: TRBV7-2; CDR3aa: CASSLARTGNTGELFF; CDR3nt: TGTGCCAGCAGCTTAGCCCGGACAGGGAACACCGGGGAGCTGTTTTTT
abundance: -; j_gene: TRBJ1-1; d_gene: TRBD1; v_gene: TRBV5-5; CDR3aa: CASSTATGLVYTEAFF; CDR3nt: TGTGCCAGCAGCACGGCGACAGGGCTAGTGTACACTGAAGCTTTCTTT
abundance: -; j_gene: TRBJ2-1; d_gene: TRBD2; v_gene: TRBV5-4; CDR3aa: CASSLVGGGYNEQFF; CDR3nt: TGTGCCAGCAGCTTGGTCGGCGGGGGATACAATGAGCAGTTCTTC
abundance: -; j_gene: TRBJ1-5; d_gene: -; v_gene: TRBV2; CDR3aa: CASSKEGGQPQHF; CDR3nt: TGTGCCAGCAGTAAGGAAGGCGGTCAGCCCCAGCATTTT
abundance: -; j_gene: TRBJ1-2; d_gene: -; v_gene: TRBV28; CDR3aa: CASSFLNYGYTF; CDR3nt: TGTGCCAGCAGTTTCCTGAACTATGGCTACACCTTC
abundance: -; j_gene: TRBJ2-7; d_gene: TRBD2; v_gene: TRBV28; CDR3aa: CASSLGGRTYEQYF; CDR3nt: TGTGCCAGCAGTTTGGGGGGGAGGACCTACGAGCAGTACTTC
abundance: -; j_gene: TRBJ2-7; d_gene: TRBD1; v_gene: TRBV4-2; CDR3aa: CASSQTSGTDRGEQYF; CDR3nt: TGTGCCAGCAGCCAGACGTCCGGGACAGACAGAGGGGAGCAGTACTTC
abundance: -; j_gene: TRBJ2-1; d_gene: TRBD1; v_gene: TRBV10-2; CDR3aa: CASRGTGVRHEQFF; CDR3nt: TGCGCCAGCAGGGGGACAGGGGTTCGGCATGAGCAGTTCTTC
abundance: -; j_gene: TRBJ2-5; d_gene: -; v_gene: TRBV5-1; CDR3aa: CASSPGSQETQYF; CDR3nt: TGCGCCAGCAGCCCGGGGAGTCAAGAGACCCAGTACTTC
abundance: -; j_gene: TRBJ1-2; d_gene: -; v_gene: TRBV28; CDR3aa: CASPPRAGPINYGYTF; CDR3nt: TGTGCCAGCCCCCCCCGGGCGGGGCCTATTAACTATGGCTACACCTTC
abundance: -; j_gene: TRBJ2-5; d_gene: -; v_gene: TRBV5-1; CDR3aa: CASSRPGNSQETQYF; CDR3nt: TGCGCCAGCAGCCGACCAGGGAACAGCCAAGAGACCCAGTACTTC
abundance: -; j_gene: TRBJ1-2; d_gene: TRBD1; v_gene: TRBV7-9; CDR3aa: CASSLDEGTGVGYTF; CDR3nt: TGTGCCAGCAGCTTAGATGAAGGAACAGGGGTTGGCTACACCTTC
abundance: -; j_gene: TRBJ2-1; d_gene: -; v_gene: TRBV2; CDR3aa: CASSVGGGSYNEQFF; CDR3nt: TGTGCCAGCAGTGTAGGGGGGGGCTCCTACAATGAGCAGTTCTTC
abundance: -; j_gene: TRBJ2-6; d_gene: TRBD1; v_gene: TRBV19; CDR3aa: CASSYSAPGQGAGASVLTF; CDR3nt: TGTGCCAGTAGTTATTCCGCCCCGGGACAGGGGGCCGGGGCCAGCGTCCTGACTTTC
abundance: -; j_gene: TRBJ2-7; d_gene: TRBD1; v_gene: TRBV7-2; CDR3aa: CASSSGQAQYF; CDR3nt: TGTGCCAGCAGCTCGGGACAGGCGCAGTACTTC
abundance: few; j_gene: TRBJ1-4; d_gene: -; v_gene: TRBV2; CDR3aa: CASSYRATNEKLFF; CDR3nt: TGTGCCAGCAGCTACAGGGCAACTAATGAAAAACTGTTTTTT
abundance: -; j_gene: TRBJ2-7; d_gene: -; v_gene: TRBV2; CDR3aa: CASRPRVSSYEQYF; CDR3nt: TGTGCCAGCAGGCCCCGGGTCAGTTCCTACGAGCAGTACTTC
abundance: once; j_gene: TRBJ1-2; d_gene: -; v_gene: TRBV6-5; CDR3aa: CASSLWRDYGYTF; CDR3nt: TGTGCCAGCAGTCTTTGGAGGGACTATGGCTACACCTTC
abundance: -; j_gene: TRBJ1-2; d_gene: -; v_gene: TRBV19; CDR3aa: CASRHRYGYTF; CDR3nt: TGTGCCAGTAGACATCGCTATGGCTACACCTTC
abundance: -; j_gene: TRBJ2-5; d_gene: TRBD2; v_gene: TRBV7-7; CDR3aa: CASSLGLAGVETQYF; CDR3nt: TGTGCTAGCAGCTTAGGACTAGCGGGGGTAGAGACCCAGTACTTC
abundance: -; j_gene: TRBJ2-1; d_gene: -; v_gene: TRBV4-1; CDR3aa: CASSQRGAGVDEQFF; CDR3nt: TGCGCCAGCAGCCAACGGGGGGCCGGTGTAGATGAGCAGTTCTTC
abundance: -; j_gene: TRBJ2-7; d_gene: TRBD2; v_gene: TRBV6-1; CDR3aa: CASSGTSGASYEQYF; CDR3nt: TGTGCCAGCAGTGGGACTAGCGGGGCTTCCTACGAGCAGTACTTC
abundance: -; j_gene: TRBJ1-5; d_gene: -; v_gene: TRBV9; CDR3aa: CASSVEGEYNQPQHF; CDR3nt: TGTGCCAGCAGCGTAGAGGGGGAATACAATCAGCCCCAGCATTTT
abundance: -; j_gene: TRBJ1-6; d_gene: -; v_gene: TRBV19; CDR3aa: CASTPRGANSPLHF; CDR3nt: TGTGCCAGTACCCCCCGGGGTGCTAATTCACCCCTCCACTTT
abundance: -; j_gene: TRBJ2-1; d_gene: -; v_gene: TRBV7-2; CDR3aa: CASSLDRGAPGRNEQFF; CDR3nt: TGTGCCAGCAGCTTAGATCGGGGGGCACCCGGGCGTAATGAGCAGTTCTTC
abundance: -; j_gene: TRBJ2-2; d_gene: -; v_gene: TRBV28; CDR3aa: CASRTPNTGELFF; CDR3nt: TGTGCCAGCCGGACACCGAACACCGGGGAGCTGTTTTTT
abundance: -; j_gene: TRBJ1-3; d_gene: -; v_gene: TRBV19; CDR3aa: CASSILGSGNTIYF; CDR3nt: TGTGCCAGTAGTATCCTCGGGTCTGGAAACACCATATATTTT
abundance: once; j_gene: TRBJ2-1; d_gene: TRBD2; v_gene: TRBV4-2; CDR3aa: CASSLAGLAGGSSYNEQFF; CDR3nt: TGTGCCAGCAGCCTAGCAGGACTAGCGGGGGGAAGCTCCTACAATGAGCAGTTCTTC
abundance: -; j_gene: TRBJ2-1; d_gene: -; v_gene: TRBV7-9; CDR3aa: CASSTTLNGVSYNEQFF; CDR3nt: TGTGCCAGCAGCACGACGCTTAACGGGGTTTCCTACAATGAGCAGTTCTTC
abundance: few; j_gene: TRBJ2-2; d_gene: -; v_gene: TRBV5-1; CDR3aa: CASSSRVELAGELFF; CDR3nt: TGCGCCAGCAGCTCCAGGGTAGAGTTGGCCGGGGAGCTGTTTTTT
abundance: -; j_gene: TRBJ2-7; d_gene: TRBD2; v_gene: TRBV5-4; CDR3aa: CASSLGTSGEQYF; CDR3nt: TGTGCCAGCAGCCTCGGGACTAGCGGCGAGCAGTACTTC
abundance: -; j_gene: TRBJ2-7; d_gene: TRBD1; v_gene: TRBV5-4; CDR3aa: CASSRDRDWYF; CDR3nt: TGTGCCAGCAGCCGGGACAGGGACTGGTACTTC
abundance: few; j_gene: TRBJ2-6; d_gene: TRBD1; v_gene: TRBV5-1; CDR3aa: CASTGTVPFPGASVLTF; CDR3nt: TGCGCCAGCACCGGGACAGTCCCGTTTCCTGGGGCCAGCGTCCTGACTTTC
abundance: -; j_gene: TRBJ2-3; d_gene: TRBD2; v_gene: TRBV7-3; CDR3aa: CASSSTSGGAWGTDTQYF; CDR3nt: TGTGCCAGCAGCTCGACTAGCGGGGGGGCTTGGGGCACAGATACGCAGTATTTT
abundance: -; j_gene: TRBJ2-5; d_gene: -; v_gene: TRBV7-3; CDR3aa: CASSLHGGAQETQYF; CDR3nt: TGTGCCAGCAGCTTACATGGGGGGGCACAAGAGACCCAGTACTTC
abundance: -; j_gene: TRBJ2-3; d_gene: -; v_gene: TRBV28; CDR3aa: CASSSTVTGVSTDTQYF; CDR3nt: TGTGCCAGCAGCTCCACCGTCACCGGGGTAAGCACAGATACGCAGTATTTT
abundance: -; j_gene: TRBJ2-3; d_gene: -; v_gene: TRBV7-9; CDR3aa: CASSRDSPTDTQYF; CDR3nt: TGTGCCAGCAGCAGAGACTCTCCCACAGATACGCAGTATTTT
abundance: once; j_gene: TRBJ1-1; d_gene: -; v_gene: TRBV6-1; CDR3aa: CASRGGTSDTEAFF; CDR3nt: TGTGCCAGCAGGGGGGGGACATCGGACACTGAAGCTTTCTTT
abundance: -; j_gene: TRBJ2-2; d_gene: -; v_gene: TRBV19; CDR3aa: CASSVAGYTGELFF; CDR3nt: TGTGCCAGTAGTGTAGCAGGGTACACCGGGGAGCTGTTTTTT
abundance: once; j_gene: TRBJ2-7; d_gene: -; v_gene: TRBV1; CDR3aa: CTSSQYPLGGGLDEQYF; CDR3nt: TGCACCAGCAGCCAGTACCCCCTTGGGGGGGGCCTAGACGAGCAGTACTTC
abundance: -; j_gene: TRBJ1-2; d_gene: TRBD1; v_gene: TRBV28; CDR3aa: CASSSDFGQGTSLSGYTF; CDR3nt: TGTGCCAGCAGTTCCGACTTTGGACAGGGGACTTCTTTAAGTGGCTACACCTTC
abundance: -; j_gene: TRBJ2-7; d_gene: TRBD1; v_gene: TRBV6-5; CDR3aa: CASSRTGTGSEQYF; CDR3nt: TGTGCCAGCAGTCGGACCGGGACAGGGTCCGAGCAGTACTTC
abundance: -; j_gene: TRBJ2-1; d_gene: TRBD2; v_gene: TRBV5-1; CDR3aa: CASSLRLAGGDEQFF; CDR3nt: TGCGCCAGCAGCTTGCGACTAGCGGGGGGAGATGAGCAGTTCTTC
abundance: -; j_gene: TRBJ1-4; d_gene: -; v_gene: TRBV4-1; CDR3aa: CASSPPWGATNEKLFF; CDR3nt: TGCGCCAGCAGCCCTCCCTGGGGGGCAACTAATGAAAAACTGTTTTTT
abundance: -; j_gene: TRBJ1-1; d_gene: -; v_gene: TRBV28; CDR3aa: CASSLWRNQNTEAFF; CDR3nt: TGTGCCAGCAGTTTATGGAGGAACCAGAACACTGAAGCTTTCTTT
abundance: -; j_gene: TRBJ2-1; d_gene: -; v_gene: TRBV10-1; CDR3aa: CASSDGSRGSNEQFF; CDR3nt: TGCGCCAGCAGTGACGGCAGTCGGGGATCCAATGAGCAGTTCTTC
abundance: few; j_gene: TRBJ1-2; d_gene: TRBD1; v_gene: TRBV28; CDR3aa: CAPWGAGGPVNYGYTF; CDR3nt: TGTGCCCCTTGGGGGGCAGGGGGCCCCGTCAACTATGGCTACACCTTC
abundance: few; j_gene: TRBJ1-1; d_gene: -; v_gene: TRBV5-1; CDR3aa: CASSSPHRETNTEAFF; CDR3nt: TGCGCCAGCAGCTCCCCTCACAGGGAGACGAACACTGAAGCTTTCTTT